Below are 2 T cell receptor beta chains sequenced from a single sample in a study of cytomegalovirus exposure and HLA in healthy donors. Libraries were prepared by immunoSEQ multiplex PCR; TCRdb keeps only in-frame clonotypes and omits some of them. Seen here are about 130,000 clones, around four fifths observed once, and the top ten hold 25% to 30%. The specimen sequenced was PBMCs. These receptors all stem from a man aged 30-40 years in good health and CMV-seropositive.

This clone was detected ten times or more. The gene calls are TRBV5-5 and TRBJ2-7; TRBD1 might be the D (5 bases). Germline CDR1 and CDR2: SGHKS and YYEKEE (reference sequence). The ends were cut back, 4 bases at V and 2 bases at J, with 16 bases in the middle. The CDR3 is 15 amino acids. CDR3 DNA: TGTGCCAGCAGCCAAGGGGTAGACTTTCCCTACGAGCAGTACTTC. Translation: CASSQGVDFPYEQYF.

This clone came up once. This sequence joins TRBV27 and TRBJ1-2, with TRBD1 matching 9 bases. The CDR3 totals 15 residues. The V segment lost 5 bases and the J segment 4 bases; nucleotides outside the gene matches: 8. Per germline, CDR1 MNHEY and CDR2 SMNVEV (reference sequence). The CDR3 region is CASSLGQGRAYGYTF. The CDR3 DNA sequence: TGTGCCAGCAGTCTCGGACAGGGGAGGGCCTATGGCTACACCTTC.